One sample yielded the 6 T cell receptor beta chains listed below, sequenced in a study of shared clonotypes between healthy human individuals. Clones were read by immunoSEQ multiplex PCR, and TCRdb kept only the in-frame ones, dropping some. The sample has more than 2,000,000 clones, roughly 93% seen once. Sequencing was done on a sample of naive CD4+ T cells from PBMCs. Subset specified: CD45RA+ positively selected. These TCRs come from a man aged 18-30 years in good health. Some clones in this sample may be carry-over from other donors' samples.

The chain employs TRBV7-2 and TRBJ2-3, with D tentatively TRBD2 (6 bases). The CDR3 loop spans 15 amino acids. Trimming left V 3 bases short and J 0 bases short, with 10 bases between. Germline CDR1 is SGHTA and CDR2 is FQGNSA. CDR3 coding DNA: TGTGCCAGCAGCTTCGTGGGGACTAGCACAGATACGCAGTATTTT. This codes for CASSFVGTSTDTQYF.

This clone has at least ten counts. Other DNA variants within this sample encode the same CDR3. The rearrangement uses TRBV5-1 and TRBJ2-2, with unresolved D. Germline CDR1 SGHRS, CDR2 YFSETQ. Trimming left V 1 base short and J 2 bases short, with 0 bases between. This CDR3 is 12 amino acids long. The chain's CDR3 is CASSLNTGELFF. CDR3 sequence (DNA): TGCGCCAGCAGCTTGAACACCGGGGAGCTGTTTTTT. Together with reference TRBV5-1 and TRBJ2-2, the CDR3 gives the full variable domain: KAGVTQTPRYLIKTRGQQVTLSCSPISGHRSVSWYQQTPGQGLQFLFEYFSETQRNKGNFPGRFSGRQFSNSRSEMNVSTLELGDSALYLCASSLNTGELFFGEGSRLTVL.

The rearrangement links TRBV27 to TRBJ2-6; unclear D gene. There are 20 residues in the CDR3. Trimming took off 5 bases at V and 0 bases at J, with 23 bases between the two ends. The V gene's germline CDR1 is MNHEY and CDR2 SMNVEV (reference sequence). CDR3 DNA sequence: TGTGCCAGCAGTGTCACAGCCCTCGGTGGCCTGAGCTCTGGGGCCAACGTCCTGACTTTC. It codes for CASSVTALGGLSSGANVLTF.

This chain links TRBV5-1 with TRBJ1-5, with 10 bases identical to TRBD1. J was trimmed by 6 bases and V by 4 bases; bases with no gene match: 7. The germline gives CDR1 SGHRS, CDR2 YFSETQ. This CDR3 contains 15 residues. CDR3 region: CASSPDGQGGQPQHF. The CDR3 DNA reads TGCGCCAGCAGCCCCGACGGACAGGGGGGTCAGCCCCAGCATTTT.

V is TRBV18 and J is TRBJ2-1; 10 nucleotides line up with TRBD1. Germline V lookup: CDR1 KGHSH, CDR2 LQKENI. The ends lost 5 bases at V and 3 bases at J; junction bases unmatched: 4. The CDR3 has 15 amino acids. CDR3 region: CASSLGQGDYNEQFF. The CDR3 nucleotides are TGTGCCAGCTCATTAGGACAGGGGGACTACAATGAGCAGTTCTTC.

The rearrangement links TRBV7-3 to TRBJ2-7; D possibly matches TRBD1 or TRBD2 (5 bases each). The CDR3 spans 16 residues. V was shortened by 2 bases and J by 7 bases, with 21 bases between the two germline ends. Germline V gives CDR1 SGHTA, CDR2 FQGTGA. Here the CDR3 reads CASSLSFGTPPREQYF. As DNA, the CDR3 is TGTGCCAGCAGCTTATCTTTCGGGACCCCTCCACGGGAGCAGTACTTC.